A selection of T cell receptor beta chains follows, all from one sample in a study of blood T cells in healthy people across ages. TCRdb called the 5' RACE reads again in MiXCR, with one record for every CDR3 protein. The sample consists of some 550,000 distinct CDR3 sequences, more than 45% of them appearing once. Sequencing was carried out using blood. These receptors came from an elderly man in good health. CDR3s include the opening cysteine and the closing phenylalanine or tryptophan. A D gene is named only where the DNA matches it firmly. Expanded clones get a size class; other rows say once, few or many, or leave the size out.

v_gene	abundance	j_gene	d_gene	CDR3nt	CDR3aa
TRBV7-9	-	TRBJ2-3	-	TGTGCCAGCACCGGTGAGGGGGGCACAGATACGCAGTATTTT	CASTGEGGTDTQYF
TRBV20-1	-	TRBJ2-7	TRBD2	TGCAGTGCTCAAATAGCGGGACGGTACGAGCAGTACTTC	CSAQIAGRYEQYF
TRBV5-6	-	TRBJ2-7	TRBD2	TGTGCCAGCAGCGAGACTAGCGGGAGCCCTGGGGAGTACTTC	CASSETSGSPGEYF
TRBV12-3/TRBV12-4	-	TRBJ2-3	-	TGTGCCAGCAGTATTGGAAGCACAGATACGCAGTATTTT	CASSIGSTDTQYF
TRBV7-2	-	TRBJ1-1	-	TGTGCCAGCAGCCCAAACAGAAATGGCAACACTGAAGCTTTCTTT	CASSPNRNGNTEAFF
TRBV11-3	few	TRBJ2-1	-	TGTGCCAGCAGCTTCGACAGTGACTCCTACAATGAGCAGTTCTTC	CASSFDSDSYNEQFF
TRBV29-1	-	TRBJ2-5	TRBD1	TGCAGCGTCCGGACAGGGGGGGGGACCCAGTACTTC	CSVRTGGGTQYF
TRBV20-1	-	TRBJ2-1	TRBD2	TGCAGTGCTACCCGGGGTAGCGGGGGGAACAATGAGCAGTTCTTC	CSATRGSGGNNEQFF
TRBV27	-	TRBJ2-1	TRBD2	TGTGCCAGCAGAATTAGAGGGGGGACTAGCGGGGTATACAATGAGCAGTTCTTC	CASRIRGGTSGVYNEQFF
TRBV4-2	-	TRBJ2-7	TRBD2	TGTGCCAGCAGCCAAGAGCGGGGGGACACGTCCTCCTACGAGCAGTACTTC	CASSQERGDTSSYEQYF
TRBV18	-	TRBJ2-5	-	TGTGCCAGCTCACGCCTAGAAGAGACCCAGTACTTC	CASSRLEETQYF
TRBV6-2/TRBV6-3	-	TRBJ2-1	TRBD2	TGTGCCAGCAGGGGTCCGGATAAGGCGGGGGGGCCTGATGAGCAGTTCTTC	CASRGPDKAGGPDEQFF
TRBV20-1	-	TRBJ2-5	TRBD1	TGCAGTGCCAGACAGGGGGTCGAGACCCAGTACTTC	CSARQGVETQYF
TRBV28	-	TRBJ1-2	-	TGTGCCAGCAGTTTGACAGCCGGCGGCTACACCTTC	CASSLTAGGYTF
TRBV7-2	-	TRBJ2-1	TRBD2	TGTGCCAGCACCTCGAGCGGGGGTCATGAGCAGTTCTTC	CASTSSGGHEQFF
TRBV7-9	many	TRBJ2-7	TRBD2	TGTGCCAGCAGCCGTATGGGACTAGGCTTCTACGAGCAGTACTTC	CASSRMGLGFYEQYF
TRBV20-1	-	TRBJ2-5	-	TGCAGTACTCCAATGGTGGGGGATGGGGAGCAGTACTTC	CSTPMVGDGEQYF
TRBV11-2	-	TRBJ1-6	TRBD1	TGTGCCAGCAGCTTCGGGAGTGGCGGGACAGAAAATTCACCCCTCCACTTT	CASSFGSGGTENSPLHF
TRBV6-6	many	TRBJ1-6	-	TGTGCCAGCAGTTACTTGGATTCACCCCTCCACTTT	CASSYLDSPLHF
TRBV25-1	few	TRBJ2-3	TRBD1	TGTGCCAGCTGCGAACAGGGGGCGTCATCCACAGATACGCAGTATTTT	CASCEQGASSTDTQYF
TRBV18	-	TRBJ1-2	-	TGTGCCAGCTCACCATTCGGGGTCGGTGGCTACACCTTC	CASSPFGVGGYTF
TRBV10-3	-	TRBJ2-1	-	TGTGCCATCAGTGAGACCTCAGCTGGTGAGCAGTTCTTC	CAISETSAGEQFF
TRBV5-6	-	TRBJ2-7	TRBD2	TGTGCCAGCAGTCCCGGACTAGTTGGCGAGCAGTACTTC	CASSPGLVGEQYF
TRBV20-1	once	TRBJ2-3	-	TGCAGTGCCAGAAGCGCCCCGCCCGCAGATACGCAGTATTTT	CSARSAPPADTQYF
TRBV6-6	many	TRBJ2-3	TRBD1	TGTGCCAGCAGCCAGACAGGGGACAGAGATACGCAGTATTTT	CASSQTGDRDTQYF
TRBV29-1	few	TRBJ2-3	-	TGCAGCGTTGACACTGCGGGTAGCACAGATACGCAGTATTTT	CSVDTAGSTDTQYF
TRBV24-1	-	TRBJ1-1	-	TGTGCCACCAGTGGCAGGGGCGGTGGCACTGAAGCTTTCTTT	CATSGRGGGTEAFF
TRBV6-6	few	TRBJ1-3	-	TGTGCCAGCAGCCCAAGGGTGTATGGAAACACCATATATTTT	CASSPRVYGNTIYF
TRBV20-1	-	TRBJ1-1	-	TGCAGTGCCCAGCGGAGGGGCAAGACTGAAGCTTTCTTT	CSAQRRGKTEAFF
TRBV2	-	TRBJ1-2	-	TGTGCCAGCCAGGACGGGGCTGACTATGGCTACACCTTC	CASQDGADYGYTF
TRBV4-3	-	TRBJ1-4	-	TGCGCCAGCAGCCAAGATAGGTACAGGCGGGACGAAAAACTGTTTTTT	CASSQDRYRRDEKLFF
TRBV6-6	many	TRBJ2-3	-	TGTGCCAGCAGTTACCCGGAAGACACAGATACGCAGTATTTT	CASSYPEDTDTQYF
TRBV28	-	TRBJ2-3	-	TGTGCCAGCAGTTTCCGCTCGGGGTTTCCCACAGATACGCAGTATTTT	CASSFRSGFPTDTQYF
TRBV7-2	few	TRBJ2-5	-	TGTGCCAGCAGCTTTAACGGGGGCAAACAAGAGACCCAGTACTTC	CASSFNGGKQETQYF
TRBV24-1	-	TRBJ2-5	TRBD2	TGTGCCACCAGTGGGGGGGGACGAGAGACCCAGTACTTC	CATSGGGRETQYF
TRBV2	-	TRBJ2-3	TRBD2	TGTGCCAGCAGTTTAGCGGGAGTAGGGGCAGATACGCAGTATTTT	CASSLAGVGADTQYF
TRBV28	-	TRBJ2-7	-	TGTGCCAGCACGAGCGCCGGGATCCACCCCTACGAGCAGTACTTC	CASTSAGIHPYEQYF
TRBV3-1	-	TRBJ2-7	TRBD1	TGTGCCAGCAGCCAATGGGACAGAAGGGAGCAGTACTTC	CASSQWDRREQYF
TRBV10-3	-	TRBJ1-1	TRBD1	TGTGCCATCAGTGAGTCGACAGGGGAGGGCACTGAAGCTTTCTTT	CAISESTGEGTEAFF
TRBV6-5	few	TRBJ2-2	TRBD1	TGTGCCAGCAGACTACAGGGGGCGGTCACCGGGGAGCTGTTTTTT	CASRLQGAVTGELFF
TRBV7-7	few	TRBJ2-1	-	TGTGCTAGCAGCTTGGCGTCGGCGCATGAGCAGTTCTTC	CASSLASAHEQFF
TRBV20-1	once	TRBJ1-5	TRBD1	TGCAGTGCTAGAAGGACAGGGCGCCAGCCCCAGCATTTT	CSARRTGRQPQHF
TRBV6-1	-	TRBJ2-5	-	TGTGCCAGCAGTCCTTTGGCTGGGGGAACCGCATTGTACCAAGAGACCCAGTACTTC	CASSPLAGGTALYQETQYF
TRBV20-1	-	TRBJ1-5	-	TGCAGTGCAACAGAGGGGGGTCAGCCCCAGCATTTT	CSATEGGQPQHF
TRBV29-1	-	TRBJ2-3	-	TGCAGCGTTGTAGGCTCCGGTTCCCACGGTATAAGAGATACGCAGTATTTT	CSVVGSGSHGIRDTQYF
TRBV3-1	-	TRBJ2-5	-	TGTGCCAGCAGCCAAATTGGGCCGGGGCAGGGTATTGGAGAGACCCAGTACTTC	CASSQIGPGQGIGETQYF
TRBV4-3	-	TRBJ2-3	TRBD2	TGCGCCAGCAGCCGATCGCTTCTAGCGGGAGTCGGCGCAGATACGCAGTATTTT	CASSRSLLAGVGADTQYF
TRBV2	few	TRBJ2-5	TRBD1	TGTGCCAGCAGGGTACAGGGGGCAGCAGAGACCCAGTACTTC	CASRVQGAAETQYF
TRBV3-1	-	TRBJ2-1	-	TGTGCCAGCAGCCAAGGGACGGGGAAGTACAATGAGCAGTTCTTC	CASSQGTGKYNEQFF